The 30 T cell receptor beta chains reported below all come from one sample, sequenced in a study of blood T cells in healthy people across ages. Alongside a J-beta primer mix, a sample-barcoded 5' primer served in a second PCR lasting roughly 7 to 12 cycles. Via MiXCR, TCRdb re-called the 5' RACE reads, giving one row per CDR3 protein. The sample holds about 780,000 distinct CDR3 sequences, about 42% seen once. The sequencing input was blood. These receptors came from a man older than 75 in good health.

The chain combines TRBV27 with TRBJ2-7, with 7 positions matching TRBD2. The trim removed 5 bases at V and 0 bases at J, leaving 13 bases unmatched. The CDR3 extends over 17 amino acids. Germline CDR1 MNHEY, CDR2 SMNVEV (reference sequence). CDR3 amino acids: CASSLSGLAAYSYEQYF. The CDR3 coding sequence is TGTGCCAGCAGTCTCTCAGGGCTAGCGGCCTACTCCTACGAGCAGTACTTC.

This rearrangement joins TRBV14 to TRBJ1-1, with a possible D match to TRBD1 (5 bases). The CDR3 has 15 amino acids. In germline, CDR1 is SGHDN, CDR2 FVKESK. The ends were cut back, 5 bases at V and 1 base at J, with 14 bases in the middle. CDR3 in amino acids: CASSRLGGENTEAFF. The CDR3 nucleotides are TGTGCCAGCAGCAGGTTGGGGGGGGAGAACACTGAAGCTTTCTTT.

The chain combines TRBV28 with TRBJ2-7, with D possibly called TRBD1 or TRBD2 (5 bases each). Trimming cost V 6 bases and J 7 bases, with 13 bases left between them. CDR3 length equals 12 residues. Germline V lookup: CDR1 MDHEN, CDR2 SYDVKM. CDR3 nucleotide sequence: TGTGCCAGCAGGGGGCAGGGACGTGAGCAGTACTTC. It specifies CASRGQGREQYF.

This clonotype was counted many times. The gene calls are TRBV29-1 and TRBJ2-3, with TRBD2 identical over 8 bases. Trimming removed 7 bases from V and 0 bases from J; junction bases left unmatched: 6. Germline CDR1 reads SQVTM; CDR2 reads ANQGSEA. The CDR3 contains 14 residues. This CDR3 reads CSGGLGASTDTQYF. CDR3 sequence (DNA): TGCAGCGGGGGACTAGGCGCCAGCACAGATACGCAGTATTTT.

CDR3 bases: TGTGCCTGGCGGGGCCGGGAGGTAGGCAATGAGCAGTTCTTC. It yields the protein CAWRGREVGNEQFF. The V and J genes are TRBV30 and TRBJ2-1; TRBD2 matches at 7 bases. The length of the CDR3 is 14 residues. The V and J ends lost 5 bases and 6 bases, in that order; junction bases with no gene match: 10. The germline gives CDR1 GTSNPN, CDR2 SVGIG (reference sequence). Full variable domain (rest looked up from reference TRBV30 and TRBJ2-1): SQTIHQWPATLVQPVGSPLSLECTVEGTSNPNLYWYRQAAGRGLQLLFYSVGIGQISSEVPQNLSASRPQDRQFILSSKKLLLSDSGFYLCAWRGREVGNEQFFGPGTRLTVL.

This clonotype appeared many times. V usage is TRBV15 and J usage is TRBJ2-5; TRBD1 or TRBD2 may be the D gene (7 bases each). The CDR3 sequence is 14 residues long. CDR1 is LNHNV and CDR2 is YYDKDF in the germline V gene (reference sequence). Trimming cost V 2 bases and J 4 bases, with 11 bases left between them. CDR3 region: CATSRPGGVETQYF. As DNA, the CDR3 is TGTGCCACCAGCAGACCAGGGGGGGTAGAGACCCAGTACTTC.

The gene calls are TRBV25-1 and TRBJ1-1; 11 nucleotides agree with TRBD1. The germline V gene has CDR1 MGHDK and CDR2 SYGVNS. The CDR3 runs 12 residues. Unmatched junction bases numbered 8, after V lost 8 bases and J lost 12 bases. The CDR3 loop is CASSGTGGFTFF. The CDR3 DNA reads TGTGCCAGCTCCGGGACAGGGGGTTTCACTTTCTTT.

The sample holds a few counts of this clonotype. It may be a read error: a sequence one base away is much more abundant. For the CDR3, the DNA is TGTGCCAGCAGCTTGGAACACGGTGGCGATGAGCAGTACTTC. Its translation: CASSLEHGGDEQYF. This sequence joins TRBV7-2 and TRBJ2-5; D ambiguous. V lost 3 bases, J lost 11 bases, and 19 bases lay in between. CDR1 and CDR2 from the germline V gene are SGHTA and FQGNSA. The CDR3 consists of 14 residues.

The chain carries TRBV7-8 and TRBJ2-7; TRBD1 might be the D (5 bases). Germline loops: CDR1 SGHVS, CDR2 FQNEAQ. The CDR3 is 14 residues long. The V end was cut by 1 base, the J end by 7 bases, with 14 bases between. CDR3 sequence reads: CASSLDRTKDEQYF. The CDR3, as DNA: TGTGCCAGCAGCTTAGACAGGACGAAGGATGAGCAGTACTTC.

This clonotype was detected many times. V is TRBV28 and J is TRBJ2-7; tentative D call: TRBD2 (6 bases). Trimming pared 3 bases from V and 6 bases from J, leaving 18 bases between. The germline V gene encodes CDR1 MDHEN and CDR2 SYDVKM. The CDR3 covers 15 residues. This chain's CDR3 is CASSFWREYVSEQYF. DNA for the CDR3: TGTGCCAGCAGTTTTTGGAGGGAGTACGTATCCGAGCAGTACTTC.

This clonotype was counted between two and nine times. The J gene is TRBJ2-1, the V gene TRBV29-1; D is uncertain. Judging by the DNA end, TRBJ2-7 fits better; the J call may be wrong. CDR1 and CDR2 (germline): SQVTM, ANQGSEA. The CDR3 is 13 residues long. The CDR3 spells CSVDPASYNEQYF. Here the CDR3 DNA reads TGCAGCGTTGACCCGGCCTCCTACAATGAGCAGTACTTC.

The chain recombines TRBV18 with TRBJ2-3, with a possible D match to TRBD1 (5 bases). Germline V gene data show CDR1 as KGHSH and CDR2 as LQKENI. The V end lost 4 bases, the J end lost 2 bases, and 10 bases lay between the germline ends. The CDR3 is 14 residues long. CDR3 nucleotide sequence: TGTGCCAGCTCACAAACACAGGACACAGATACGCAGTATTTT. This sequence encodes CASSQTQDTDTQYF. The variable domain in full, with the rest retrieved from reference TRBV18 and TRBJ2-3, is NAGVMQNPRHLVRRRGQEARLRCSPMKGHSHVYWYRQLPEEGLKFMVYLQKENIIDESGMPKERFSAEFPKEGPSILRIQQVVRGDSAAYFCASSQTQDTDTQYFGPGTRLTVL.

V gene TRBV18 combines with J gene TRBJ2-2; 10 positions agree with TRBD2. CDR3 length: 17 amino acids. V lost 2 bases and J lost 7; bases outside the gene matches: 10. Germline loops: CDR1 KGHSH, CDR2 LQKENI. The CDR3 is CASSPVSVAGGIGELFF. CDR3 DNA sequence: TGTGCCAGCTCACCAGTTTCGGTAGCGGGAGGAATCGGGGAGCTGTTTTTT.

The V gene is TRBV12-3 or TRBV12-4, the J gene TRBJ2-1, with D possibly matching TRBD2 (5 bases). This CDR3 has 12 residues. V was trimmed by 6 bases and J by 9 bases, leaving 12 bases between them. Here the CDR3 reads CASRPEGGEQFF. CDR3 sequence (DNA): TGTGCCAGCAGGCCCGAAGGAGGTGAGCAGTTCTTC.

The chain links TRBV20-1 to TRBJ2-3; D unclear. Germline CDR1 reads DFQATT; CDR2 reads SNEGSKA (reference sequence). Trimming removed 0 bases from V and 5 bases from J, with 15 bases in between. This CDR3 is 15 amino acids long. Here the CDR3 DNA reads TGCAGTGCTAGAGAAGGAGCGTCAAGCGAAGATACGCAGTATTTT. Its translation is CSAREGASSEDTQYF.

The chain has TRBV20-1 and TRBJ2-1; 7 positions match TRBD2. Germline V lookup: CDR1 DFQATT, CDR2 SNEGSKA (reference sequence). Trimming removed 1 base from V and 8 bases from J; junction bases left unmatched: 8. This CDR3 comprises 14 residues. The CDR3 DNA follows: TGCAGTGCTAGAGCGAAGGGACTACTCGATGAGCAGTTCTTC. Amino acid sequence: CSARAKGLLDEQFF.

The genes are TRBV12-3 or TRBV12-4 and TRBJ2-1, with 9 bases lining up with TRBD1. J gave up 6 bases and V 1 base, and 4 bases lay outside the gene matches. CDR3 length: 15 residues. The CDR3, as DNA: TGTGCCAGCAGTTTAGGGACAGGGGCTGGCAATGAGCAGTTCTTC. Translation gives CASSLGTGAGNEQFF.

This clonotype came up a few times. The gene calls are TRBV14 and TRBJ1-2; weak D call: TRBD1 (6 bases). CDR3 size: 17 residues. Germline V gene sequence: CDR1 SGHDN, CDR2 FVKESK. Trimming removed 3 bases at V and 0 bases at J, with 17 bases between. The CDR3 sequence: CASSHRPGRGANYGYTF. DNA of the CDR3: TGTGCCAGCAGCCACCGCCCCGGCAGGGGCGCTAACTATGGCTACACCTTC.

This clonotype turned up a few times. V usage is TRBV6-1 and J usage is TRBJ2-3, with TRBD2 identical over 7 bases. The CDR3 spans 16 residues. Germline V gene sequence: CDR1 MNHNS, CDR2 SASEGT. Trimming at V came to 4 bases and at J to 6 bases, leaving 13 bases not matched to a gene. The CDR3 spells CASSATWTSGGDTQYF. The DNA of the CDR3 is TGTGCCAGCAGTGCCACCTGGACGTCCGGGGGGGATACGCAGTATTTT.

This clonotype was recorded a few times. The rearrangement links TRBV2 to TRBJ1-1, with D hard to call. The CDR3 has 13 residues. The germline gives CDR1 SNHLY, CDR2 FYNNEI. V was shortened by 7 bases and J by 3 bases, with 12 bases between the two germline ends. The DNA for the CDR3 is TGTGCCAGCATACGGACTAGGGACACTGAAGCTTTCTTT. This sequence encodes CASIRTRDTEAFF.

This sequence joins TRBV7-2 and TRBJ2-3, with D unresolved. There are 16 residues in the CDR3. Germline CDR1 SGHTA, CDR2 FQGNSA. The V and J ends lost 2 bases and 0 bases respectively, with 12 bases between them. CDR3 residues: CASSLSGSSSTDTQYF. CDR3 bases: TGTGCCAGCAGCTTATCGGGCAGTTCTAGCACAGATACGCAGTATTTT.

This clonotype was counted a few times. With a much larger clone just one base away, this may be a read error. The CDR3 loop is CASSWEIANEQYF. CDR3 bases: TGCGCCAGCAGCTGGGAAATAGCGAATGAGCAGTACTTC. The chain combines TRBV5-1 with TRBJ2-4, with TRBD2 as a possible D gene (5 bases). There are 13 residues in the CDR3. Germline loops: CDR1 SGHRS, CDR2 YFSETQ. V was pared by 3 bases and J by 13 bases, with 17 bases between.

This sequence joins TRBV30 and TRBJ2-1; maybe TRBD2 (5 bases). CDR3 length equals 13 residues. V was clipped by 2 bases and J by 6 bases, with 11 bases between them. Germline assignment: CDR1 GTSNPN and CDR2 SVGIG (reference sequence). The CDR3 loop reads CAWSNGMVNEQFF. CDR3 nucleotides: TGTGCCTGGAGTAACGGGATGGTCAATGAGCAGTTCTTC.

This chain connects TRBV20-1 to TRBJ2-1, with TRBD2 as a possible D gene (5 bases). V lost 5 bases to trimming and J lost 1 base, with 18 bases between them. This CDR3 is 16 amino acids long. In germline, CDR1 is DFQATT, CDR2 SNEGSKA (reference sequence). The CDR3 sequence is CSARYPRSESYNEQFF. The CDR3 coding sequence is TGCAGTGCTCGATATCCTCGTAGCGAATCCTACAATGAGCAGTTCTTC.

Remarks on this clonotype: A much larger clonotype is one base distant, so this may be a read error. This chain links TRBV5-6 with TRBJ2-3; possible D gene TRBD2, 6 bases. The germline V gene encodes CDR1 SGHDT and CDR2 YYEEEE. The germline V and J ends were trimmed by 4 bases and 0 bases, with 12 bases remaining between them. This CDR3 comprises 15 residues. CDR3 region: CASSRAGFSTDTQYF. CDR3 bases: TGTGCCAGCAGCCGCGCGGGGTTCAGCACAGATACGCAGTATTTT.

This clonotype was counted only a few times. The chain uses TRBV5-1 and TRBJ2-7; possible D gene TRBD1, 5 bases. The CDR3 spans 16 residues. Trimming cost V 4 bases and J 4 bases, with 21 bases left between them. Germline CDR1 reads SGHRS; CDR2 reads YFSETQ. DNA for the CDR3: TGCGCCAGCAGCACAAACGCCCAGGGAATTGGGTACGAGCAGTACTTC. Translated: CASSTNAQGIGYEQYF.

This rearrangement joins TRBV6-5 to TRBJ2-1; TRBD2 matches 9 bases. J gave up 9 bases and V 9 bases, and 18 bases lay outside the gene matches. Germline V gene data show CDR1 as MNHEY and CDR2 as SVGAGI. CDR3 length: 16 amino acids. The CDR3 region has the DNA TGTGCCAGTAGAGCCCAGCCCGCGGGAGGGCCGAGTGAGCAGTTCTTC. It yields the protein CASRAQPAGGPSEQFF.

There are many counts of this clonotype. CDR3 sequence (DNA): TGTGCCAGCAGCTTACCCACTACTTACGAGCAGTTCTTC. It translates to CASSLPTTYEQFF. The chain links TRBV5-5 to TRBJ2-1; D gene ambiguous. The germline V and J ends were trimmed by 2 bases and 10 bases, with 13 bases remaining between them. This CDR3 has 13 residues. Germline CDR1 SGHKS, CDR2 YYEKEE (reference sequence). The full variable domain, its missing parts supplied by reference TRBV5-5 and TRBJ2-1, is DAGVTQSPTHLIKTRGQQVTLRCSPISGHKSVSWYQQVLGQGPQFIFQYYEKEERGRGNFPDRFSARQFPNYSSELNVNALLLGDSALYLCASSLPTTYEQFFGPGTRLTVL.

This clonotype was seen a few times. Here the CDR3 reads CASSGGTFGETQYF. In nucleotides, the CDR3 is TGCGCCAGCAGCGGCGGGACTTTTGGGGAGACCCAGTACTTC. The V and J genes are TRBV5-1 and TRBJ2-7; D is perhaps TRBD2 (6 bases). Matching the DNA end better, TRBJ2-5 makes the J call doubtful. Germline V lookup: CDR1 SGHRS, CDR2 YFSETQ. The CDR3 spans 14 residues.

The V gene is TRBV30, the J gene TRBJ1-2, with 9 positions matching TRBD1. Germline V lookup: CDR1 GTSNPN, CDR2 SVGIG (reference sequence). V shed 3 bases and J 3 bases; nucleotides not matched to a gene: 8. The CDR3 consists of 15 residues. Here the CDR3 reads CAWRRGQGVDYGYTF. Here the CDR3 DNA reads TGTGCCTGGAGGAGGGGACAGGGCGTCGACTATGGCTACACCTTC. The full variable domain, with the rest looked up from reference TRBV30 and TRBJ1-2, is SQTIHQWPATLVQPVGSPLSLECTVEGTSNPNLYWYRQAAGRGLQLLFYSVGIGQISSEVPQNLSASRPQDRQFILSSKKLLLSDSGFYLCAWRRGQGVDYGYTFGSGTRLTVV.